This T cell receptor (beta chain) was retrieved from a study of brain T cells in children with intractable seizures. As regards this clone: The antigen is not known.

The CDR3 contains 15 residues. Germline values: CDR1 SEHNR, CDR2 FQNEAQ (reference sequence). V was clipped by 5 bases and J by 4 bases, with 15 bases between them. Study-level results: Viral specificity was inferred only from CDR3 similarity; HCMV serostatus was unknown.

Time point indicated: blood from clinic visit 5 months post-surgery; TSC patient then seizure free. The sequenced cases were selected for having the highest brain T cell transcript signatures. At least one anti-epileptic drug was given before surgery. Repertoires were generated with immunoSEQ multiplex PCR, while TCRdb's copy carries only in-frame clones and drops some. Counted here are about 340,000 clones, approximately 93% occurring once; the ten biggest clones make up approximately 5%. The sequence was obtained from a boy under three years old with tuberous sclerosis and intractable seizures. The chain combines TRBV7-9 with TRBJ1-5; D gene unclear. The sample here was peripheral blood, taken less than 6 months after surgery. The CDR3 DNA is TGTGCCAGCAGCCAGAACGGTTTCGGGAATCAGCCCCAGCATTTT. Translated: CASSQNGFGNQPQHF.